The 7 T cell receptor beta chains in this list originate from one sample, sequenced in a study of spatial heterogeneity in lung cancer. Overall study results and limits: The study found that expanded intratumoral alpha and beta TCR counts tracked tumor mutation counts.

Antigens of these TCRs are unknown. One entry per CDR3 protein, called by TCRdb with MiXCR from the 5' RACE reads. Counted here are around 9,300 distinct CDR3 sequences, around 5.1% occurring once; the ten biggest clones make up roughly 25%. Time point of the sample: sample taken at primary tumor resection. This specimen was lung tumor tissue, taken at surgery. The receptors were sampled from a female donor with early-stage non-small cell lung cancer.

This clonotype counts as medium-sized. This rearrangement joins TRBV6-5 to TRBJ2-2; D assignment may be TRBD1 or TRBD2 (6 bases each). V gave up 10 bases and J gave up 0 bases, with 15 bases separating them. The CDR3 has 15 amino acids. In germline, CDR1 is MNHEY, CDR2 SVGAGI. The CDR3 DNA sequence: TGTGCCACTCTACGGGGGCTCCCGAACACCGGGGAGCTGTTTTTT. It is translated as CATLRGLPNTGELFF.

This clonotype was seen many times. The chain combines TRBV27 with TRBJ2-7; D possibly corresponds to TRBD2 (6 bases). This CDR3 comprises 13 residues. The V end lost 2 bases, the J end lost 11 bases, and 16 bases lay between the germline ends. The germline V gene encodes CDR1 MNHEY and CDR2 SMNVEV (reference sequence). Here the CDR3 DNA reads TGTGCCAGCAGTTTAACCACCTGGGACTTGGAGTACTTC. This sequence encodes CASSLTTWDLEYF.

Many counts were recorded for this clonotype. CDR3 sequence reads: CASSRTGGGEETQYF. For the CDR3, the DNA is TGTGCCAGCAGTAGGACAGGGGGCGGTGAAGAGACCCAGTACTTC. The chain combines TRBV2 with TRBJ2-5; TRBD1 matches at 11 bases. After removal of 5 bases from V and 3 bases from J, the junction contained 5 bases not matched to a gene. The CDR3 runs to 15 residues. Germline V gene data show CDR1 as SNHLY and CDR2 as FYNNEI.

This clonotype was counted many times. This chain uses TRBV4-1 with TRBJ2-3, with 11 bases identical to TRBD1. The germline CDR1 and CDR2 sequences are MGHRA and YSYEKL. After removal of 1 base from V and 3 bases from J, the junction contained 6 bases not matched to a gene. The CDR3 consists of 17 residues. The CDR3 is CASSQVTGTGGTDTQYF. As DNA, the CDR3 is TGCGCCAGCAGCCAAGTTACCGGGACAGGGGGTACAGATACGCAGTATTTT.

This clonotype was seen ten or more times. The rearrangement uses TRBV5-1 and TRBJ1-2; D uncertain. Per germline, CDR1 SGHRS and CDR2 YFSETQ. The CDR3 has 14 residues. The germline V and J ends were trimmed by 0 bases and 0 bases, with 6 bases remaining between them. CDR3 protein: CASSLVGTNYGYTF. The CDR3 coding sequence is TGCGCCAGCAGCTTGGTTGGGACTAACTATGGCTACACCTTC.

This clonotype has ten or more counts. Here the CDR3 reads CASSYGQAETQYF. The CDR3 region has the DNA TGTGCCAGCAGCTATGGACAAGCAGAGACCCAGTACTTC. The chain is built from TRBV5-6 and TRBJ2-5; a possible D gene is TRBD1 (5 bases). Germline V lookup: CDR1 SGHDT, CDR2 YYEEEE. With 3 bases removed from V and 4 bases from J, the gap between germline ends came to 10 bases. The CDR3 contains 13 residues.

This clonotype was picked up many times. CDR3 residues: CASSYSSRAYEQFF. The CDR3 DNA sequence: TGTGCCAGCAGTTACTCTTCCAGGGCATATGAGCAGTTCTTC. The chain uses TRBV6-5 and TRBJ2-1; possible D gene TRBD1, 5 bases. Germline V gives CDR1 MNHEY, CDR2 SVGAGI. V lost 0 bases and J lost 8, with 11 bases in between. CDR3 length equals 14 residues.